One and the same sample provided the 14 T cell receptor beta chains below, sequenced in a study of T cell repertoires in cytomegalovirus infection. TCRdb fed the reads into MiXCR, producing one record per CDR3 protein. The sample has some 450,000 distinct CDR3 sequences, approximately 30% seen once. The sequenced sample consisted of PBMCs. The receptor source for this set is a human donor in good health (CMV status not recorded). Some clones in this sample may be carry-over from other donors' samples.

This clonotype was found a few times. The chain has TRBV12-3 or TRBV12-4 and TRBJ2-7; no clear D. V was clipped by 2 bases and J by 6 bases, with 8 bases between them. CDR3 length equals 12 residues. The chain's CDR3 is CASSLWVGEQYF. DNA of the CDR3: TGTGCCAGCAGTTTATGGGTTGGCGAGCAGTACTTC.

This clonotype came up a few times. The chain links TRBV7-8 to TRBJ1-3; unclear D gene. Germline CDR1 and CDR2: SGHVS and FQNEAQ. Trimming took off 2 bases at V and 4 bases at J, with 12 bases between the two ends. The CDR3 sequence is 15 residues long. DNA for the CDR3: TGTGCCAGCAGCTTAATCGGCCATGGCGGAAACACCATATATTTT. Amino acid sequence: CASSLIGHGGNTIYF.

CDR3 in amino acids: CASSSGDIRDTEAFF. The CDR3 region has the DNA TGTGCCAGCAGTTCTGGGGACATTCGGGACACTGAAGCTTTCTTT. The V call is TRBV12-3 or TRBV12-4, the J call TRBJ1-1; TRBD1 is a possible D gene (6 bases). Trimming took 4 bases from V and 3 from J, leaving 15 bases between them. CDR3 length: 15 residues.

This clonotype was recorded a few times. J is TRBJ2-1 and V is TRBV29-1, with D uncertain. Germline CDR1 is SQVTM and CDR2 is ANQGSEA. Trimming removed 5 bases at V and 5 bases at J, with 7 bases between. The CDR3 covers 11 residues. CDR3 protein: CSVYLNNEQFF. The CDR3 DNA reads TGCAGCGTTTACTTAAACAATGAGCAGTTCTTC.

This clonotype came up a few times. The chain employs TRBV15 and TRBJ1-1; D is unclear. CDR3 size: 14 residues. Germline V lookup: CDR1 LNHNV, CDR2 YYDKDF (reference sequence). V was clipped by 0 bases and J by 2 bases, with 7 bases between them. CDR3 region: CATSRDSFNTEAFF. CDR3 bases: TGTGCCACCAGCAGAGACAGCTTCAACACTGAAGCTTTCTTT.

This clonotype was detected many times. The CDR3 reads CASSTGPEPPRQYF. The CDR3 DNA reads as TGTGCCAGCAGCACAGGACCCGAGCCTCCTCGCCAGTACTTC. V gene TRBV7-6 combines with J gene TRBJ2-5, with TRBD1 as a possible D gene (5 bases). This CDR3 region has 14 residues. CDR1 and CDR2 from the germline V gene are SGHVS and FNYEAQ. Trimming removed 5 bases from V and 10 bases from J, with 20 bases in between.

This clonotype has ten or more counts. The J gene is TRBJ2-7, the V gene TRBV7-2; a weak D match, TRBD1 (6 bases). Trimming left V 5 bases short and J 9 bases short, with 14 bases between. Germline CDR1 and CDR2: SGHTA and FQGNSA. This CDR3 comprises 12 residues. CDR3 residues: CASSLGTSMQYF. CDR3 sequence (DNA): TGTGCCAGCAGCCTCGGGACAAGTATGCAGTACTTC.

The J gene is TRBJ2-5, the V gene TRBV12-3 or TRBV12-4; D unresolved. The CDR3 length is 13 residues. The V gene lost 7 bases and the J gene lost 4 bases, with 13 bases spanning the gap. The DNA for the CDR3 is TGTGCCAGCACCCATCAATTGGGAGAGACCCAGTACTTC. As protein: CASTHQLGETQYF.

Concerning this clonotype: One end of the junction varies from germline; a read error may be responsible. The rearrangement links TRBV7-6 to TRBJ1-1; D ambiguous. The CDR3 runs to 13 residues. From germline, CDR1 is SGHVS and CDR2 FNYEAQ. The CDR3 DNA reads TGTGCCAGCAGCTCCCAAGGGTCGGCTGAAGATTTCTTT. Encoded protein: CASSSQGSAEDFF.

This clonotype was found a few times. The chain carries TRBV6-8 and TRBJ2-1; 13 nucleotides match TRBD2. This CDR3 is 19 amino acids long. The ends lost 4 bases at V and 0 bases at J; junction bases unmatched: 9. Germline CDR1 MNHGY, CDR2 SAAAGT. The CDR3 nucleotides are TGTGCCAGCAGTTCGATACTAGCGGGGGGGACCCGCTCCTACAATGAGCAGTTCTTC. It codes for CASSSILAGGTRSYNEQFF.

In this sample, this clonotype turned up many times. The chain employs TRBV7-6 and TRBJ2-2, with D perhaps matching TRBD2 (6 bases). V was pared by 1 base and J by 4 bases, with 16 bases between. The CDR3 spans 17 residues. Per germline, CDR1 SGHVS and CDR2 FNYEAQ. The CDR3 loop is CASSLVSGERGTGELFF. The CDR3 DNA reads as TGTGCCAGCAGCTTAGTGTCGGGGGAGCGAGGCACCGGGGAGCTGTTTTTT.

The CDR3 coding sequence is TGCAGCGTTGATACAGGACCCACAGATACGCAGTATTTT. The encoded protein is CSVDTGPTDTQYF. V is TRBV29-1 and J is TRBJ2-3, with D possibly TRBD1 on 5 matching bases. Germline V gene sequence: CDR1 SQVTM, CDR2 ANQGSEA. This CDR3 is 13 amino acids long. V lost 3 bases, J lost 2 bases, and 9 bases lay in between.

The CDR3 loop is CATSPGQRNEKLFF. DNA for the CDR3: TGTGCCACCAGCCCTGGACAGCGTAATGAAAAACTGTTTTTT. The chain couples TRBV15 to TRBJ1-4; D might be TRBD1 (6 bases). CDR3 length equals 14 residues. Germline V gene lookup returns CDR1 LNHNV and CDR2 YYDKDF (reference sequence). V dropped 5 bases and J dropped 4 bases, with 11 bases sitting between them.

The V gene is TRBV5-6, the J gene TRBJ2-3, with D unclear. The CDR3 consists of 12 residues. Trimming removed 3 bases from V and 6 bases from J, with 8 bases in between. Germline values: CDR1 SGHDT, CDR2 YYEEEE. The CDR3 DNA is TGTGCCAGCAGCTACTTCGTGGATACGCAGTATTTT. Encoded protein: CASSYFVDTQYF.